One and the same sample provided the 31 T cell receptor beta chains below, sequenced in a study of T-cell reconstitution after alpha-beta-depleted transplantation in children. Preparation of the TCRbeta library was carried out with unique molecular identifiers. TCRdb called the PCR reads again in MiXCR, with one record for every CDR3 protein. Among 550,000 to 800,000 distinct CDR3 sequences listed, less than 15% were seen once. The material was PBMCs, obtained before TCRalphabeta/CD19-depleted stem cell transplant. Receptors originate from a girl aged 2-10 years with congenital amegakaryocytic thrombocytopenia, due to receive a stem cell transplant.

As DNA, the CDR3 is TGCGCCAGCAGCTCTCAGGGGAATCGGGTACTGGATGAGCAGTTCTTC. It encodes CASSSQGNRVLDEQFF. The V and J genes are TRBV5-1 and TRBJ2-1, with a tentative D call TRBD1 (6 bases). Trimming took off 3 bases at V and 8 bases at J, with 21 bases between the two ends. The CDR3 consists of 16 residues. The V gene's germline CDR1 is SGHRS and CDR2 YFSETQ.

This clonotype turned up a few times. The chain has TRBV20-1 and TRBJ2-2; TRBD2 aligns across 8 bases. The CDR3 is 15 amino acids. Per the germline V gene, CDR1 is DFQATT and CDR2 is SNEGSKA (reference sequence). J gave up 4 bases and V 3 bases, and 7 bases lay outside the gene matches. CDR3 protein: CSASGRALFTGELFF. As DNA, the CDR3 is TGCAGTGCTAGCGGGAGGGCCCTCTTCACCGGGGAGCTGTTTTTT.

This clonotype has just a few counts. The chain employs TRBV20-1 and TRBJ2-7; the D gene is possibly TRBD2 (6 bases). CDR1 is DFQATT and CDR2 is SNEGSKA in the germline V gene (reference sequence). This CDR3 has 15 amino acids. The V end lost 0 bases, the J end lost 5 bases, and 17 bases lay between the germline ends. The CDR3 sequence: CSARDGAGRTNEQYF. CDR3 coding DNA: TGCAGTGCTAGAGATGGGGCGGGAAGGACTAACGAGCAGTACTTC.

This rearrangement joins TRBV5-1 to TRBJ1-2; the D is unclear. V gave up 4 bases and J gave up 2 bases, with 12 bases separating them. The germline V gene encodes CDR1 SGHRS and CDR2 YFSETQ. The CDR3 is made up of 14 amino acids. CDR3 loop: CASSPTAENYGYTF. The DNA of the CDR3 is TGCGCCAGCAGCCCAACAGCGGAGAACTATGGCTACACCTTC.

This clonotype was observed many times. The chain has TRBV9 and TRBJ2-5; tentatively, D is TRBD1 (5 bases). The germline CDR1 and CDR2 sequences are SGDLS and YYNGEE. CDR3 length: 15 amino acids. V was clipped by 4 bases and J by 2 bases, with 15 bases between them. Here the CDR3 reads CASSPRGAVQETQYF. The CDR3 DNA follows: TGTGCCAGCAGCCCACGTGGGGCGGTTCAAGAGACCCAGTACTTC. The full variable domain, rest sourced from reference TRBV9 and TRBJ2-5, is DSGVTQTPKHLITATGQRVTLRCSPRSGDLSVYWYQQSLDQGLQFLIQYYNGEERAKGNILERFSAQQFPDLHSELNLSSLELGDSALYFCASSPRGAVQETQYFGPGTRLLVL.

This clonotype was counted at least ten times. The V call is TRBV7-3, the J call TRBJ2-2; 14 nucleotides match TRBD2. Looked up from germline, CDR1 is SGHTA and CDR2 is FQGTGA. The CDR3 contains 17 residues. The V segment lost 4 bases and the J segment 4 bases; nucleotides outside the gene matches: 5. CDR3 in DNA: TGTGCCAGCAGCTCCCATGGGACTAGCGGGAGCACCGGGGAGCTGTTTTTT. It translates to CASSSHGTSGSTGELFF.

This clonotype was seen at least ten times. V is TRBV5-1 and J is TRBJ2-1, with D perhaps matching TRBD2 (5 bases). Germline V gene sequence: CDR1 SGHRS, CDR2 YFSETQ. Trimming removed 5 bases at V and 3 bases at J, with 12 bases between. CDR3 length: 14 amino acids. CDR3 DNA sequence: TGCGCCAGCAGGGACTCCGAGGACTACAATGAGCAGTTCTTC. This encodes CASRDSEDYNEQFF.

Many counts were recorded for this clonotype. V and J are TRBV5-1 and TRBJ2-1; 7 bases align to TRBD2. The CDR3 has 14 amino acids. With V trimmed by 2 bases and J by 7 bases, 6 bases remained unmatched. Germline V CDR1 and CDR2: SGHRS, YFSETQ. CDR3 residues: CASSFAGVVNEQFF. CDR3 in DNA: TGCGCCAGCAGCTTCGCGGGAGTGGTTAATGAGCAGTTCTTC.

Concerning this clonotype: This may stem from a read error, because a much larger clone lies one nucleotide away. The chain links TRBV20-1 to TRBJ1-5, with TRBD1 matching 7 bases. The CDR3 runs to 13 residues. The V gene end was trimmed by 3 bases and the J gene end by 10 bases; junction bases not matched to a gene: 9. Germline V lookup: CDR1 DFQATT, CDR2 SNEGSKA (reference sequence). CDR3: CSASAGGFHPQHF. In DNA, the CDR3 is TGCAGTGCTAGCGCAGGGGGATTTCACCCCCAGCATTTT.

The CDR3 bases are TGTGCCAGCAGCTTGTGGGACAGTGATGGCTACACCTTC. As protein: CASSLWDSDGYTF. V is TRBV11-2 and J is TRBJ1-2, with 7 bases that match TRBD1. CDR1 SGHAT and CDR2 FQNNGV come from the germline V gene. The trim removed 3 bases at V and 6 bases at J, leaving 4 bases unmatched. The CDR3 is 13 residues long. Together with reference TRBV11-2 and TRBJ1-2, the CDR3 gives the full variable domain: EAGVAQSPRYKIIEKRQSVAFWCNPISGHATLYWYQQILGQGPKLLIQFQNNGVVDDSQLPKDRFSAERLKGVDSTLKIQPAKLEDSAVYLCASSLWDSDGYTFGSGTRLTVV.

A remark on this clonotype: This may be a read error, as it is one base from a much larger clone. This sequence joins TRBV7-2 and TRBJ2-5; D gene ambiguous. CDR3 length: 14 residues. CDR1 and CDR2 from the germline V gene are SGHTA and FQGNSA. The CDR3 DNA reads TGTGCCAGCGCACTTCCGTTTTCCCAAGAGAACCAGTACTTC. Its translation is CASALPFSQENQYF.

The genes are TRBV11-1 and TRBJ1-5; 9 nucleotides line up with TRBD1. Germline V gives CDR1 SGHAT, CDR2 FQDESV (reference sequence). The CDR3 runs to 17 residues. V was clipped by 0 bases and J by 5 bases; unmatched bases: 8. Here the CDR3 reads CASSLARDRGGYQPQHF. DNA of the CDR3: TGTGCCAGCAGCTTAGCGAGAGACAGGGGGGGGTATCAGCCCCAGCATTTT.

The chain employs TRBV5-1 and TRBJ2-5; 10 bases line up with TRBD2. V was clipped by 1 base and J by 9 bases; unmatched bases: 18. The germline CDR1 and CDR2 sequences are SGHRS and YFSETQ. The CDR3 runs to 18 residues. The CDR3 spells CASSLFSSGRAGPPPQYF. The CDR3 region has the DNA TGCGCCAGCAGCTTGTTCTCCAGCGGGAGGGCCGGTCCACCCCCCCAGTACTTC.

The chain combines TRBV10-3 with TRBJ2-1; 9 nucleotides line up with TRBD1. Germline V gene data show CDR1 as ENHRY and CDR2 as SYGVKD. The CDR3 covers 15 residues. V dropped 6 bases and J dropped 7; count of bases not matched to a gene: 10. CDR3 protein: CAISLPGQGMNEQFF. As DNA, the CDR3 is TGTGCCATCAGCCTACCGGGACAGGGCATGAATGAGCAGTTCTTC.

This clonotype was recorded many times. This rearrangement joins TRBV27 to TRBJ2-3; 7 bases are shared with TRBD2. Trimming cost V 6 bases and J 3 bases; bases outside gene matches: 3. Germline loops: CDR1 MNHEY, CDR2 SMNVEV (reference sequence). The CDR3 has 13 amino acids. For the CDR3, the DNA is TGTGCCAGCAGGGGGGGGAGGACAGATACGCAGTATTTT. It translates to CASRGGRTDTQYF.

This clonotype was found many times. This sequence joins TRBV10-3 and TRBJ1-2, with D perhaps matching TRBD1 (5 bases). Trimming removed 7 bases from V and 6 bases from J, with 24 bases in between. Germline loops: CDR1 ENHRY, CDR2 SYGVKD. CDR3 length: 16 amino acids. The chain's CDR3 is CAINGGEQGRDDGYTF. The CDR3 DNA reads as TGTGCCATCAATGGAGGTGAGCAGGGACGAGATGATGGCTACACCTTC.

This clonotype came up many times. CDR3 in DNA: TGTGCCATCAGTGAGTCGGGTGGGGGCATGCAGCCCCAGCATTTT. Protein sequence: CAISESGGGMQPQHF. The V and J genes are TRBV10-3 and TRBJ1-5; possible D gene TRBD1, 6 bases. CDR1 ENHRY and CDR2 SYGVKD come from the germline V gene. The CDR3 runs 15 residues. Trimming removed 0 bases at V and 7 bases at J, with 13 bases between.

The chain recombines TRBV12-3 or TRBV12-4 with TRBJ2-5; possibly TRBD1 for D (6 bases). V was shortened by 10 bases and J by 0 bases, with 15 bases between the two germline ends. The CDR3 covers 14 residues. CDR3: CATTPDRYQETQYF. In DNA form, the CDR3 reads TGTGCCACCACTCCCGACAGGTACCAAGAGACCCAGTACTTC.

CDR3 bases: TGCAGCATCAAAACGGGGGCCAGGGTGAACACTGAAGCTTTCTTT. Amino acid sequence: CSIKTGARVNTEAFF. The chain links TRBV20-1 to TRBJ1-1, with D perhaps matching TRBD1 (6 bases). Germline CDR1 DFQATT, CDR2 SNEGSKA (reference sequence). CDR3 size: 15 residues.

This clonotype was detected many times. This chain links TRBV5-1 with TRBJ2-1; D possibly uses TRBD1 or TRBD2 (5 bases each). The CDR3 loop spans 14 amino acids. The germline V and J ends were trimmed by 5 bases and 4 bases, with 13 bases remaining between them. Germline CDR1 SGHRS, CDR2 YFSETQ. CDR3 DNA sequence: TGCGCCAGCAGTTTTCAGGGCGGGTACAATGAGCAGTTCTTC. This sequence encodes CASSFQGGYNEQFF.

The chain has TRBV10-3 and TRBJ1-2, with D perhaps TRBD1 (6 bases). Germline V CDR1 and CDR2: ENHRY, SYGVKD. This CDR3 has 13 residues. V lost 5 bases and J 6 bases, leaving 13 bases between the germline ends. For the CDR3, the DNA is TGTGCCATCAGTAGGGACACAGCTGATGGCTACACCTTC. Its translation: CAISRDTADGYTF.

The chain has TRBV29-1 and TRBJ1-1; 7 nucleotides match TRBD1. Germline-derived CDR1 and CDR2 are SQVTM and ANQGSEA. The CDR3 is 13 residues long. V lost 4 bases and J lost 1; bases outside the gene matches: 3. The chain's CDR3 is CSVGPGGNTEAFF. In DNA, the CDR3 is TGCAGCGTTGGGCCAGGGGGGAACACTGAAGCTTTCTTT.

In its sample, this clonotype was seen a few times. The V and J genes are TRBV7-9 and TRBJ2-1; weak D call: TRBD2 (6 bases). The CDR3 has 14 amino acids. Germline V gene lookup returns CDR1 SEHNR and CDR2 FQNEAQ (reference sequence). The V and J ends lost 3 bases and 8 bases respectively, with 14 bases between them. The CDR3 region is CASSFKGGPDEQFF. For the CDR3, the DNA is TGTGCCAGCAGCTTTAAAGGAGGGCCGGATGAGCAGTTCTTC.

This clonotype occurred many times. The chain joins TRBV7-9 to TRBJ2-1; 7 bases agree with TRBD2. The CDR3 loop spans 17 amino acids. J lost 4 bases, V lost 0 bases, and 9 bases had no gene match. Germline loops: CDR1 SEHNR, CDR2 FQNEAQ (reference sequence). The CDR3 DNA reads TGTGCCAGCAGCTTAGCGCCGAGCGGGGACGCATACAATGAGCAGTTCTTC. Its protein product is CASSLAPSGDAYNEQFF.

The V gene is TRBV12-3 or TRBV12-4, the J gene TRBJ2-3; 11 positions agree with TRBD1. Losses at the gene ends were 7 bases for V and 3 bases for J; bases not matched to a gene: 9. This CDR3 spans 16 amino acids. The CDR3 region has the DNA TGTGCCAGCACCTACGGACAGGGGGCGCTTACAGATACGCAGTATTTT. Translation gives CASTYGQGALTDTQYF.

At least ten counts were recorded for this clonotype. This rearrangement joins TRBV28 to TRBJ1-2, with unresolved D. V lost 6 bases, J lost 4 bases, and 12 bases lay in between. The CDR3 consists of 13 residues. Per germline, CDR1 MDHEN and CDR2 SYDVKM. The CDR3 coding sequence is TGTGCCAGCAGGGCAGGCCCCAGCTATGGCTACACCTTC. Its protein product is CASRAGPSYGYTF.

Only one count was recorded for this clonotype. This may arise from a read error, as a much more abundant clone is one base away. The chain has TRBV12-3 or TRBV12-4 and TRBJ1-3; D gene unclear. The V and J ends lost 8 bases and 7 bases respectively, with 33 bases between them. CDR3 size: 19 residues. This chain's CDR3 is CASCSPCLCQAHPDNTIYF. The CDR3 DNA sequence: TGTGCCAGCTGTTCCCCTTGTCTTTGTCAGGCGCATCCTGATAACACCATATATTTT.

On this clonotype: At one end the junction does not follow the germline gene, possibly because of a read error. The chain carries TRBV20-1 and TRBJ2-2; 8 nucleotides line up with TRBD2. The CDR3 loop spans 16 amino acids. Germline V CDR1 and CDR2: DFQATT, SNEGSKA (reference sequence). The CDR3 nucleotides read TGCTGTGCTAGACCGGGACTAGGGAAGTTCGCCGGGGAGCTGTTTTTT. Its translation is CCARPGLGKFAGELFF.

This chain uses TRBV11-2 with TRBJ2-7; a weak D match, TRBD2 (6 bases). Germline V lookup: CDR1 SGHAT, CDR2 FQNNGV. The CDR3 runs 14 residues. Trimming took 3 bases from V and 5 from J, leaving 14 bases between them. CDR3 loop: CASSFGGLSNEQYF. The CDR3 nucleotides are TGTGCCAGCAGCTTCGGGGGACTGAGTAACGAGCAGTACTTC. Based on the CDR3 plus reference TRBV11-2 and TRBJ2-7, the full variable domain is EAGVAQSPRYKIIEKRQSVAFWCNPISGHATLYWYQQILGQGPKLLIQFQNNGVVDDSQLPKDRFSAERLKGVDSTLKIQPAKLEDSAVYLCASSFGGLSNEQYFGPGTRLTVT.

V is TRBV29-1 and J is TRBJ2-1; D tentatively fits TRBD1 or TRBD2 (6 bases each). V lost 1 base, J lost 6 bases, and 19 bases lay in between. Germline V lookup: CDR1 SQVTM, CDR2 ANQGSEA. This CDR3 has 16 amino acids. The CDR3 DNA follows: TGCAGCGTTGAAGTGGGGGCATACATAGCGGTCAATGAGCAGTTCTTC. Protein sequence: CSVEVGAYIAVNEQFF.

The V gene is TRBV5-6, the J gene TRBJ2-3, with TRBD2 identical over 9 bases. The ends lost 7 bases at V and 2 bases at J; junction bases unmatched: 23. CDR1 is SGHDT and CDR2 is YYEEEE in the germline V gene. The CDR3 extends over 20 amino acids. In DNA form, the CDR3 reads TGTGCCAGCGGCTCCGCGGGAGGGGGCGTTAAGGCGGCATACACAGATACGCAGTATTTT. It specifies CASGSAGGGVKAAYTDTQYF. The whole variable domain, filled in from reference TRBV5-6 and TRBJ2-3, reads DAGVTQSPTHLIKTRGQQVTLRCSPKSGHDTVSWYQQALGQGPQFIFQYYEEEERQRGNFPDRFSGHQFPNYSSELNVNALLLGDSALYLCASGSAGGGVKAAYTDTQYFGPGTRLTVL.